This T cell receptor (beta chain) was captured in a study of cytomegalovirus exposure and HLA in healthy donors. On the study more broadly: Earlier work reported some 110 million unique TCR beta sequences from 150 million to 200 million T cells. Caucasian-associated ancestry cluster membership applied to 75% to 85% of around 400 genotyped donors.

Study outcomes and limitations: Sequencing depth roughly uniform across donors was assumed in presence/absence analyses. As a later analysis revealed, most CMV-associated TCR beta chains appeared HLA-restricted.

This clone has a handful of counts. What it binds is unknown. The sample has other DNA sequences that encode this CDR3 too. Primers: 60 Vbeta forward and 13 Jbeta reverse. TCRdb's table, derived via immunoSEQ multiplex PCR, lists solely in-frame clones and lacks some. The sample has under 200,000 clones; 68% are singletons. V lost 4 bases, J lost 4 bases, and 3 bases stayed unmatched. The CDR3 has 13 residues. Germline lookup yields CDR1 SGHAT and CDR2 FQNNGV. Sequencing was done on a sample of PBMCs. The chain uses TRBV11-2 and TRBJ2-7, with 8 positions matching TRBD1. The sequence was collected from a woman younger than 35 in good health and CMV-seropositive. As DNA, the CDR3 is TGTGCCAGCAGCTCAGGGGGCAGGTACGAGCAGTACTTC. This sequence encodes CASSSGGRYEQYF.